The next 18 T cell receptor beta chains were all read from a single sample in a study of cytomegalovirus exposure and HLA in healthy donors. Produced via immunoSEQ multiplex PCR; TCRdb's table is partial and in-frame only. In the table there are about 120,000 clones, approximately 87% of which are singletons. The sequencing sample was made of PBMCs. Receptor source: a woman aged 25 to 39 in good health and CMV-seronegative.

This clone came up once. This rearrangement joins TRBV6-5 to TRBJ1-1, with D possibly being TRBD1 (6 bases). Trimming removed 2 bases from V and 7 bases from J, with 11 bases in between. Per germline, CDR1 MNHEY and CDR2 SVGAGI. This CDR3 is built from 13 residues. Here the CDR3 DNA reads TGTGCCAGCAGTTACATACAGGGAAGTGAAGCTTTCTTT. Encoded protein: CASSYIQGSEAFF.

The chain combines TRBV9 with TRBJ2-2, with a possible D match to TRBD2 (5 bases). The CDR3 covers 20 residues. In germline, CDR1 is SGDLS, CDR2 YYNGEE. Trimming left V 4 bases short and J 2 bases short, with 27 bases between. This CDR3 is CASSLTLAVGLLNNTGELFF. The CDR3 region has the DNA TGTGCCAGCAGCCTAACCTTGGCGGTCGGACTCCTCAACAACACCGGGGAGCTGTTTTTT.

This chain joins TRBV9 and TRBJ1-6, with TRBD1 matching 7 bases. V dropped 3 bases and J dropped 6; count of bases not matched to a gene: 3. The CDR3 runs 14 residues. Germline CDR1 and CDR2: SGDLS and YYNGEE. DNA of the CDR3: TGTGCCAGCAGCGGGGGACAGACTAATTCACCCCTCCACTTT. Its protein product is CASSGGQTNSPLHF. The variable domain in full, completed from reference TRBV9 and TRBJ1-6, reads DSGVTQTPKHLITATGQRVTLRCSPRSGDLSVYWYQQSLDQGLQFLIQYYNGEERAKGNILERFSAQQFPDLHSELNLSSLELGDSALYFCASSGGQTNSPLHFGNGTRLTVT.

This clone was detected only once. CDR3 sequence (DNA): TGTGCCAGCAGCTTAAGCGGGGGCCAACACTCCTACGAGCAGTACTTC. Translated, it gives CASSLSGGQHSYEQYF. The chain links TRBV7-2 to TRBJ2-7, with TRBD2 matching over 8 bases. In germline, CDR1 is SGHTA, CDR2 FQGNSA. Germline trimming cut 2 bases from V and 0 bases from J; bases unmatched to any gene: 6. The CDR3 consists of 16 residues.

This sequence joins TRBV5-6 and TRBJ2-3; 10 bases map to TRBD1. CDR1 is SGHDT, CDR2 YYEEEE, per germline. The V and J ends lost 4 bases and 2 bases, in that order; junction bases with no gene match: 7. The CDR3 covers 16 residues. The CDR3 region has the DNA TGTGCCAGCAGCCCGACAGGGGGCTCCCTCACAGATACGCAGTATTTT. Amino acid sequence: CASSPTGGSLTDTQYF.

The V call is TRBV12-5, the J call TRBJ2-2; 7 nucleotides agree with TRBD2. Germline CDR1 LGHNT, CDR2 FRNRAP. The CDR3 is made up of 16 amino acids. V dropped 5 bases and J dropped 2; count of bases not matched to a gene: 8. The CDR3 DNA reads TGTGCTAGTGGTCCCTTCGGCGGGGGTAACACCGGGGAGCTGTTTTTT. It codes for CASGPFGGGNTGELFF.

The gene calls are TRBV6-5 and TRBJ2-7; 9 positions agree with TRBD1. The V gene's germline CDR1 is MNHEY and CDR2 SVGAGI. The length of the CDR3 is 13 residues. Unmatched junction bases numbered 3, after V lost 7 bases and J lost 2 bases. In nucleotides, the CDR3 is TGTGCCAGCAAACAGGGGGCCACCTACGAGCAGTACTTC. Its translation is CASKQGATYEQYF.

The chain has TRBV7-2 and TRBJ1-5, with 9 bases identical to TRBD1. The CDR3 covers 15 residues. Germline values: CDR1 SGHTA, CDR2 FQGNSA. V lost 5 bases, J lost 6 bases, and 8 bases stayed unmatched. The CDR3 region has the DNA TGTGCCAGCAGCCTCTCGGGACAGGGAGGTCAGCCCCAGCATTTT. Protein sequence: CASSLSGQGGQPQHF.

This chain uses TRBV21-1 with TRBJ2-7; the table's D call TRBD2 went unverified against the DNA. TRBV21-1 is a pseudogene segment. The CDR3 is made up of 19 amino acids. DNA of the CDR3: TGTGCCAGCAGCAAAGAAGACTCGGAACTGAGACGGGGGGGGTACGAGCAGTACTTC. Translating it yields CASSKEDSELRRGGYEQYF.

V and J are TRBV5-4 and TRBJ2-2; weak D call: TRBD1 (5 bases). CDR1 and CDR2 (germline): SGHNT, YYREEE (reference sequence). Trimming cost V 0 bases and J 5 bases, with 11 bases left between them. The CDR3 is 15 residues long. This CDR3 reads CASSLAKGVTGELFF. The DNA for the CDR3 is TGTGCCAGCAGCTTGGCCAAAGGGGTTACCGGGGAGCTGTTTTTT.

The chain uses TRBV19 and TRBJ1-1; the D is unclear. The CDR3 is 13 amino acids. The V gene lost 8 bases and the J gene lost 6 bases, with 16 bases spanning the gap. Looked up from germline, CDR1 is LNHDA and CDR2 is SQIVND (reference sequence). The CDR3 loop reads CASVGPRRAEAFF. The CDR3 DNA follows: TGTGCCAGTGTGGGCCCCCGGAGGGCTGAAGCTTTCTTT. The variable domain in full, completed from reference TRBV19 and TRBJ1-1, reads DGGITQSPKYLFRKEGQNVTLSCEQNLNHDAMYWYRQDPGQGLRLIYYSQIVNDFQKGDIAEGYSVSREKKESFPLTVTSAQKNPTAFYLCASVGPRRAEAFFGQGTRLTVV.

The rearrangement joins TRBV5-1 to TRBJ1-3; TRBD1 agrees at 7 bases. Germline values: CDR1 SGHRS, CDR2 YFSETQ. The CDR3 extends over 16 amino acids. V shed 4 bases, J shed 1 base, and the junction held 8 bases outside the gene matches. CDR3: CASSTTTGLSGNTIYF. The DNA of the CDR3 is TGCGCCAGCAGCACCACGACAGGGTTGTCTGGAAACACCATATATTTT.

V is TRBV9 and J is TRBJ2-1; 8 positions match TRBD1. CDR1 and CDR2 from the germline V gene are SGDLS and YYNGEE. The trim removed 0 bases at V and 9 bases at J, leaving 8 bases unmatched. The CDR3 totals 15 residues. CDR3 bases: TGTGCCAGCAGCGTAGGGTCAGGGGGCTCCGGTGAGCAGTTCTTC. The encoded protein is CASSVGSGGSGEQFF.

The chain carries TRBV29-1 and TRBJ1-2; a weak D match, TRBD1 (6 bases). Germline V gene data show CDR1 as SQVTM and CDR2 as ANQGSEA. The V gene lost 7 bases and the J gene lost 1 base, with 28 bases spanning the gap. The CDR3 spans 18 residues. CDR3 sequence (DNA): TGCAGCGCGGGTGGACCGGGACACAACCGGGGAATTAACTATGGCTACACCTTC. Translated, it gives CSAGGPGHNRGINYGYTF.

As DNA, the CDR3 is TGTGCCAGCAGCTTGTTTACAGGGGAGAATGAAAAACTGTTTTTT. Translated, it gives CASSLFTGENEKLFF. The chain couples TRBV5-4 to TRBJ1-4; TRBD1 agrees at 7 bases. V lost 1 base and J lost 5; bases outside the gene matches: 5. The CDR3 runs to 15 residues. Germline CDR1 and CDR2: SGHNT and YYREEE (reference sequence).

In its sample, this clone was seen once. The rearrangement links TRBV5-4 to TRBJ1-6; D possibly corresponds to TRBD1 (5 bases). The V gene lost 2 bases and the J gene lost 5 bases, with 11 bases spanning the gap. The CDR3 length is 15 residues. CDR1 and CDR2 from the germline V gene are SGHNT and YYREEE (reference sequence). This chain's CDR3 is CASSFQGEHNSPLHF. The CDR3, as DNA: TGTGCCAGCAGCTTTCAGGGTGAGCATAATTCACCCCTCCACTTT.

The gene calls are TRBV5-1 and TRBJ1-2, with a tentative D call TRBD1 (5 bases). Germline V CDR1 and CDR2: SGHRS, YFSETQ. This CDR3 region has 15 residues. V was trimmed by 4 bases and J by 3 bases, leaving 16 bases between them. In nucleotides, the CDR3 is TGCGCCAGCAGCAGTGCAGCAGGAGGGGACTATGGCTACACCTTC. Translation gives CASSSAAGGDYGYTF.

The chain joins TRBV9 to TRBJ2-3; TRBD2 aligns across 10 bases. Germline assignment: CDR1 SGDLS and CDR2 YYNGEE. V gave up 2 bases and J gave up 4 bases; unmatched junction bases: 10. The CDR3 totals 17 residues. The CDR3, as DNA: TGTGCCAGCAGCGTCCCAAGCGGGGGGGCCCGTCCAGATACGCAGTATTTT. It is translated as CASSVPSGGARPDTQYF.